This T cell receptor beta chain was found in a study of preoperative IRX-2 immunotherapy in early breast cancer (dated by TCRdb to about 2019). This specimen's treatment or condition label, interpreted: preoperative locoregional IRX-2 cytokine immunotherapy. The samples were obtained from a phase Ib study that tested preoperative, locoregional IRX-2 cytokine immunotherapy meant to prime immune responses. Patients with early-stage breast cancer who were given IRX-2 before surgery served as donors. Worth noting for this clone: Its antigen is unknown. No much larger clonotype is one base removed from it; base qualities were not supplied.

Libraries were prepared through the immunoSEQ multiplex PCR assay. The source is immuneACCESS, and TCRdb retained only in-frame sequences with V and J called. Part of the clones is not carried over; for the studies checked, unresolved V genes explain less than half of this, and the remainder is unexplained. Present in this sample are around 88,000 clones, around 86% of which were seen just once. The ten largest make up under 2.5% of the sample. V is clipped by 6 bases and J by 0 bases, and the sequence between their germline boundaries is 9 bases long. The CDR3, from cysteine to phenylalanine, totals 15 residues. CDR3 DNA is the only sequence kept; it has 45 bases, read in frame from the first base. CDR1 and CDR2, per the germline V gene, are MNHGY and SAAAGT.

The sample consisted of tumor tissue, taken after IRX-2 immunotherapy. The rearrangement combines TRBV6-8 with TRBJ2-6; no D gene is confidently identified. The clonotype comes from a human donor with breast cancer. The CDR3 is CASSIRDSGANVLTF. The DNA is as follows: TGTGCCAGCAGCATAAGAGACTCTGGGGCCAACGTCCTGACTTTC.